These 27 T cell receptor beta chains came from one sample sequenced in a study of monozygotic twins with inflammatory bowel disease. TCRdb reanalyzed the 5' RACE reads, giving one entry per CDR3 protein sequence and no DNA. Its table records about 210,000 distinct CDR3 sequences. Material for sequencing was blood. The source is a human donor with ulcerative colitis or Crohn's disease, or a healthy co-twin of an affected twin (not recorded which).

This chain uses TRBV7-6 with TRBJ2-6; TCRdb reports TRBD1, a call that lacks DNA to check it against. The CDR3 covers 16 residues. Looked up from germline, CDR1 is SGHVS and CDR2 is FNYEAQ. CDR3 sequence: CASSLGGGDGANVLTF.

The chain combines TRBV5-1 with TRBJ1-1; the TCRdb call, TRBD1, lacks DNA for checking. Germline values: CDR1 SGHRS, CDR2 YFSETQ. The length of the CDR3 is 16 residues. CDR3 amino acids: CASSRGGGRPNTEAFF.

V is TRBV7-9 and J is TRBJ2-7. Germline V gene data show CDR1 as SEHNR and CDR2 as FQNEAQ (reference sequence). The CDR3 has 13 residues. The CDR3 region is CASSLVQAYEQYF.

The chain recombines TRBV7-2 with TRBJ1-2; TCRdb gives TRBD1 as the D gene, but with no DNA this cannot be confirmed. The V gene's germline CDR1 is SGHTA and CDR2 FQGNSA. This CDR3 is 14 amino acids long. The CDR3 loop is CASSSRRGRNGYTF. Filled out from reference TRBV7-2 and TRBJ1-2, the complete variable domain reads GAGVSQSPSNKVTEKGKDVELRCDPISGHTALYWYRQSLGQGLEFLIYFQGNSAPDKSGLPSDRFSAERTGGSVSTLTIQRTQQEDSAVYLCASSSRRGRNGYTFGSGTRLTVV.

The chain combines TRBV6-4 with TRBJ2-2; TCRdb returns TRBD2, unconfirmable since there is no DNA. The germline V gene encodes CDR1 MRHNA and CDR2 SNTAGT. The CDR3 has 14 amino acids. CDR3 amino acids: CASSASGETGELFF.

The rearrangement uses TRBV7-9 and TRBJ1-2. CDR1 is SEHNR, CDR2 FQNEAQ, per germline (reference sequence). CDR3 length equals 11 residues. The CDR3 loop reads CASSLFDGYTF.

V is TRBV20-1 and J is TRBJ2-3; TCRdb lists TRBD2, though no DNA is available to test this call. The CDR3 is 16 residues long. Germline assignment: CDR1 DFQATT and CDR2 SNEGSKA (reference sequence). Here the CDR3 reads CSAPRKSGGFGDTQYF.

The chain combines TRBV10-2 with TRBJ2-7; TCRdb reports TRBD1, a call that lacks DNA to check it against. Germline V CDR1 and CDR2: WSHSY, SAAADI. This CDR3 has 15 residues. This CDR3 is CASRFGGAGGYEQYF.

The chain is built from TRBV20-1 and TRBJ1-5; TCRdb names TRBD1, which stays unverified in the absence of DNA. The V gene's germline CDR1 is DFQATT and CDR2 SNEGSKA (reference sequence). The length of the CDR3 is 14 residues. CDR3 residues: CSANHGTGDQPQHF.

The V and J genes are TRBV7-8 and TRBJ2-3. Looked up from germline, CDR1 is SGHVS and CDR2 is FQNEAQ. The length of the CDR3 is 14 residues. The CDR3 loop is CASSLAGRTDTQYF.

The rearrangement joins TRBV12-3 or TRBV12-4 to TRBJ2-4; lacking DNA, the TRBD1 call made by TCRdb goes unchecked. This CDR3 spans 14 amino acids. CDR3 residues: CASRAQGAKNIQYF.

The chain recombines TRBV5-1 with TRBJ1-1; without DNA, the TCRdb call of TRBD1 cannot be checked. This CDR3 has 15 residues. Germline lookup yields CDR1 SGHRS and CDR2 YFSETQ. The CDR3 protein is CASSSRTGDGTEDFF.

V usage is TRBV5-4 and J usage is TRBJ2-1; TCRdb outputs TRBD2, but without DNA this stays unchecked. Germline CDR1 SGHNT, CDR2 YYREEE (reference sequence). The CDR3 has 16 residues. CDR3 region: CASSHGTSGGRNEQFF.

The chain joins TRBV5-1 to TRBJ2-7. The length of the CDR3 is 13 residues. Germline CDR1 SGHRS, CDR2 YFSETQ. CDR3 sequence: CASSLLTEYEQYF.

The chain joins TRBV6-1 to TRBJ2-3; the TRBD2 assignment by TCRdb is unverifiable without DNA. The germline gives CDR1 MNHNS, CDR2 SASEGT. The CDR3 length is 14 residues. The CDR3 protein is CASTGGPVMNTQYF.

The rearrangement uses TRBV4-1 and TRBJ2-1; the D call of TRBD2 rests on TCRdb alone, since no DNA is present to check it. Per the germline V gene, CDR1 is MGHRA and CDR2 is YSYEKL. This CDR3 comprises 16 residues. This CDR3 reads CASSQAERGTNNEQFF.

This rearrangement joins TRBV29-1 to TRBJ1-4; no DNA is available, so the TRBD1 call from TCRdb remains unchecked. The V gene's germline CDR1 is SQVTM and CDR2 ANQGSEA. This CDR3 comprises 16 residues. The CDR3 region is CSAHPGHWTDNEKLFF.

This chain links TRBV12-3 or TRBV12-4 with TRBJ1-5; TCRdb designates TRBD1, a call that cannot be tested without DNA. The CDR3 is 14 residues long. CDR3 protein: CASSWTGGDQPQHF.

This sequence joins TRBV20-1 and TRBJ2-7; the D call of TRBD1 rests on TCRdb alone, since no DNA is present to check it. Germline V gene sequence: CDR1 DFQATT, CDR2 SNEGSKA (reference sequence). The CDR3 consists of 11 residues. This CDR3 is CSVLGAHEQYF.

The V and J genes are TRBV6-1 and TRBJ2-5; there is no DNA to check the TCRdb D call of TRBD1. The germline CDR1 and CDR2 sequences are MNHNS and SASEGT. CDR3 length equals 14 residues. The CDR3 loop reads CASLGAGGQETQYF.

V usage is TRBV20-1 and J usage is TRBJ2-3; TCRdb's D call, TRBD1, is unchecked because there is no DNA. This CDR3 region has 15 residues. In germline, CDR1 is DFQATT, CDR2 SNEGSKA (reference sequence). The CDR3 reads CSALGFQGIGNTQYF.

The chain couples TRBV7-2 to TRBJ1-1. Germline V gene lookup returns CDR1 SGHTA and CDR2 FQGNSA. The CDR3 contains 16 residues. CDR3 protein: CASSLYPASMNTEAFF.

CDR3 amino acids: CASSQFYRSDEQFF. V usage is TRBV7-2 and J usage is TRBJ2-1. Germline CDR1 is SGHTA and CDR2 is FQGNSA. The CDR3 is made up of 14 amino acids.

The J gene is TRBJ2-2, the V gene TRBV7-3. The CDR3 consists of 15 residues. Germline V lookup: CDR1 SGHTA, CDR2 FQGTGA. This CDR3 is CASSLTGENTGELFF.

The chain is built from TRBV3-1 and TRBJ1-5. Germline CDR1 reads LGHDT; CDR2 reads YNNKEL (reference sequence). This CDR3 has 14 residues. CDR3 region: CASSHQDSNQPQHF. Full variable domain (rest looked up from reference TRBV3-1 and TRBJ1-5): DTAVSQTPKYLVTQMGNDKSIKCEQNLGHDTMYWYKQDSKKFLKIMFSYNNKELIINETVPNRFSPKSPDKAHLNLHINSLELGDSAVYFCASSHQDSNQPQHFGDGTRLSIL.

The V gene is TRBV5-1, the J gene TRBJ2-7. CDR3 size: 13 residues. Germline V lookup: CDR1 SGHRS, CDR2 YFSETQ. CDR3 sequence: CASSFMEAYEQYF. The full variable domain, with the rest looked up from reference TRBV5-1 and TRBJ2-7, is KAGVTQTPRYLIKTRGQQVTLSCSPISGHRSVSWYQQTPGQGLQFLFEYFSETQRNKGNFPGRFSGRQFSNSRSEMNVSTLELGDSALYLCASSFMEAYEQYFGPGTRLTVT.

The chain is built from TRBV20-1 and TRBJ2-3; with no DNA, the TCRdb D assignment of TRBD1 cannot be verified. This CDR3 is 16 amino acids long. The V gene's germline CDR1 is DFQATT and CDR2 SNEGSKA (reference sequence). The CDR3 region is CSASTDTGGFTDTQYF.